These T cell receptor beta chains were read from a single sample in a study of cytomegalovirus exposure and HLA in healthy donors. The assay was immunoSEQ multiplex PCR, and TCRdb's table has in-frame clones only and misses some. The table records approximately 150,000 clones, around 78% of them present only once. The sequenced material came from PBMCs. These TCRs come from a woman aged 40 to 55 in good health and CMV-seronegative. CDR3s include the opening cysteine and the closing phenylalanine or tryptophan. Each record gives: J gene, CDR3 length, D gene, V gene, CDR3 protein. D genes are given only for firm matches.

j_gene: TRBJ1-4
len: 13
d_gene: NA
v_gene: TRBV28
CDR3aa: CASSQAGNEKLFF

j_gene: TRBJ2-3
len: 16
d_gene: TRBD2
v_gene: TRBV13
CDR3aa: CASSSRLAGVADTQYF

j_gene: TRBJ2-3
len: 14
d_gene: TRBD2
v_gene: TRBV5-1
CDR3aa: CASGEGHSTDTQYF

j_gene: TRBJ2-1
len: 13
d_gene: NA
v_gene: TRBV11-3
CDR3aa: CATSRLVDNEQFF

j_gene: TRBJ1-1
len: 12
d_gene: NA
v_gene: TRBV28
CDR3aa: CASSLRGAEAFF

j_gene: TRBJ1-5
len: 12
d_gene: NA
v_gene: TRBV19
CDR3aa: CATRQPQGPQHF

j_gene: TRBJ1-4
len: 15
d_gene: NA
v_gene: TRBV2
CDR3aa: CASSVIGPTNEKLFF

j_gene: TRBJ2-2
len: 13
d_gene: TRBD2
v_gene: TRBV9
CDR3aa: CASSVGGGVELFF

j_gene: TRBJ2-4
len: 16
d_gene: NA
v_gene: TRBV10-3
CDR3aa: CAISAGTRDNKNIQYF

j_gene: TRBJ2-1
len: 13
d_gene: TRBD2
v_gene: TRBV7-2
CDR3aa: CASSRDYSGEQFF

j_gene: TRBJ1-5
len: 14
d_gene: NA
v_gene: TRBV6-1
CDR3aa: CASSEGGGAQPQHF

j_gene: TRBJ1-2
len: 13
d_gene: TRBD1
v_gene: TRBV27
CDR3aa: CASSDRGQYGYTF

j_gene: TRBJ2-5
len: 16
d_gene: NA
v_gene: TRBV27
CDR3aa: CASSFYTGTLQETQYF

j_gene: TRBJ2-6
len: 19
d_gene: TRBD1
v_gene: TRBV11-3
CDR3aa: CASSLRQGVRRSGANVLTF

j_gene: TRBJ2-7
len: 16
d_gene: NA
v_gene: TRBV2
CDR3aa: CASSGLAVLSSYEQYF

j_gene: TRBJ2-7
len: 17
d_gene: TRBD2
v_gene: TRBV5-6
CDR3aa: CASSLFGTSGSQYEQYF

j_gene: TRBJ2-7
len: 14
d_gene: TRBD2
v_gene: TRBV7-2
CDR3aa: CASKGSGRAYEQYF

j_gene: TRBJ1-1
len: 14
d_gene: NA
v_gene: TRBV2
CDR3aa: CASTETEGPTEAFF

j_gene: TRBJ2-1
len: 18
d_gene: NA
v_gene: TRBV7-9
CDR3aa: CASSPLGGGESSYNEQFF

j_gene: TRBJ2-6
len: 18
d_gene: TRBD1
v_gene: TRBV5-4
CDR3aa: CASSPQGRGQSGANVLTF

j_gene: TRBJ2-3
len: 16
d_gene: TRBD2
v_gene: TRBV7-3
CDR3aa: CASSTRLAGSSDTQYF

j_gene: TRBJ1-1
len: 13
d_gene: NA
v_gene: TRBV7-9
CDR3aa: CASSFTGHTEAFF

j_gene: TRBJ2-3
len: 14
d_gene: NA
v_gene: TRBV5-1
CDR3aa: CASSLGRTGDTQYF

j_gene: TRBJ2-3
len: 14
d_gene: NA
v_gene: TRBV7-8
CDR3aa: CASSLGVPTDTQYF

j_gene: TRBJ2-3
len: 14
d_gene: TRBD2
v_gene: TRBV28
CDR3aa: CASTPGLAGDTQYF

j_gene: TRBJ1-4
len: 14
d_gene: NA
v_gene: TRBV28
CDR3aa: CASSLGDRREKLFF

j_gene: TRBJ1-1
len: 12
d_gene: NA
v_gene: TRBV2
CDR3aa: CASRQGNTEAFF

j_gene: TRBJ2-1
len: 15
d_gene: NA
v_gene: TRBV6-6
CDR3aa: CASSYGSSSYNEQFF

j_gene: TRBJ1-2
len: 15
d_gene: NA
v_gene: TRBV30
CDR3aa: CAWSPGVDRGYGYTF

j_gene: TRBJ2-2
len: 13
d_gene: TRBD2
v_gene: TRBV29-1
CDR3aa: CSARTSPTGELFF

j_gene: TRBJ1-5
len: 13
d_gene: NA
v_gene: TRBV19
CDR3aa: CASSIQSNQPQHF

j_gene: TRBJ2-1
len: 14
d_gene: TRBD1
v_gene: TRBV28
CDR3aa: CASSLRGRDNEQFF

j_gene: TRBJ1-4
len: 15
d_gene: NA
v_gene: TRBV5-1
CDR3aa: CASSPEADRRSKLFF

j_gene: TRBJ1-1
len: 14
d_gene: TRBD1
v_gene: TRBV30
CDR3aa: CAWSVGQGNTEAFF

j_gene: TRBJ2-1
len: 12
d_gene: TRBD1
v_gene: TRBV9
CDR3aa: CASSGQGGEQFF

j_gene: TRBJ1-1
len: 13
d_gene: NA
v_gene: TRBV19
CDR3aa: CASSIDQGNEAFF

j_gene: TRBJ2-3
len: 19
d_gene: TRBD2
v_gene: TRBV5-1
CDR3aa: CASSRDRSSGRARTDTQYF

j_gene: TRBJ2-6
len: 14
d_gene: NA
v_gene: TRBV5-1
CDR3aa: CASRIEPGANVLTF

j_gene: TRBJ1-4
len: 14
d_gene: TRBD1
v_gene: TRBV7-8
CDR3aa: CASSSTGLSEKLFF

j_gene: TRBJ2-3
len: 18
d_gene: NA
v_gene: TRBV9
CDR3aa: CASSVEGDTRLGTDTQYF

j_gene: TRBJ1-2
len: 15
d_gene: NA
v_gene: TRBV11-3
CDR3aa: CASSLGGDNQYGYTF

j_gene: TRBJ1-4
len: 16
d_gene: TRBD1
v_gene: TRBV7-8
CDR3aa: CASSTRQGFVGEKLFF

j_gene: TRBJ2-7
len: 14
d_gene: NA
v_gene: TRBV7-3
CDR3aa: CASSLTSGPYEQYF

j_gene: TRBJ2-3
len: 19
d_gene: TRBD2
v_gene: TRBV7-3
CDR3aa: CASSLNPAGLAGGGDTQYF

j_gene: TRBJ1-1
len: 13
d_gene: NA
v_gene: TRBV11-3
CDR3aa: CASSLAKNTEAFF

j_gene: TRBJ2-1
len: 15
d_gene: TRBD2
v_gene: TRBV6-5
CDR3aa: CASSYSTSGRPEQFF

j_gene: TRBJ2-7
len: 13
d_gene: TRBD2
v_gene: TRBV6-5
CDR3aa: CASGGRAFYEQYF

j_gene: TRBJ2-1
len: 14
d_gene: NA
v_gene: TRBV7-9
CDR3aa: CASRSTGLGYEQFF

j_gene: TRBJ1-3
len: 17
d_gene: TRBD1
v_gene: TRBV11-2
CDR3aa: CASSNAPGQGAGNTIYF

j_gene: TRBJ2-7
len: 17
d_gene: TRBD2
v_gene: TRBV23-1
CDR3aa: CASSPDPTSGPFYEQYF

j_gene: TRBJ1-1
len: 15
d_gene: NA
v_gene: TRBV9
CDR3aa: CASSGSGRSGTEAFF

j_gene: TRBJ2-3
len: 15
d_gene: NA
v_gene: TRBV18
CDR3aa: CASSPPARSGDTQYF

j_gene: TRBJ2-2
len: 11
d_gene: NA
v_gene: TRBV20-1
CDR3aa: CSGIRAGELFF

j_gene: TRBJ2-1
len: 16
d_gene: TRBD1
v_gene: TRBV13
CDR3aa: CASTKGLTGGYNEQFF

j_gene: TRBJ1-4
len: 14
d_gene: NA
v_gene: TRBV2
CDR3aa: CASSVYRINEKLFF

j_gene: TRBJ2-3
len: 14
d_gene: NA
v_gene: TRBV28
CDR3aa: CASSPRRGPDTQYF

j_gene: TRBJ2-1
len: 18
d_gene: TRBD2
v_gene: TRBV19
CDR3aa: CASSILRSSGTSYNEQFF